The 23 T cell receptor beta chains in this list originate from one sample, sequenced in a study of cytomegalovirus exposure and HLA in healthy donors. Use of 60 Vbeta and 13 Jbeta primers characterized the PCR. Sequencing used immunoSEQ multiplex PCR; TCRdb keeps in-frame clones, though not all of them. In the table there are roughly 110,000 clones, under 70% of which are singletons. The sample was PBMCs. These receptors came from a man younger than 35 in good health and CMV-seropositive.

This clone was observed once. The chain recombines TRBV4-2 with TRBJ2-5; D might be TRBD2 (7 bases). The CDR3 sequence is 16 residues long. Trimming removed 1 base from V and 1 base from J, with 13 bases in between. The germline CDR1 and CDR2 sequences are LGHNA and YNFKEQ. The CDR3 protein is CASSQAARGGQETQYF. CDR3 coding DNA: TGTGCCAGCAGCCAAGCGGCGAGGGGGGGCCAAGAGACCCAGTACTTC.

This chain links TRBV6-5 with TRBJ2-7; D uncertain. V lost 2 bases and J lost 8, with 10 bases in between. CDR1 and CDR2 (germline): MNHEY, SVGAGI. This CDR3 comprises 12 residues. Here the CDR3 reads CASSYSAEKQYF. The DNA for the CDR3 is TGTGCCAGCAGTTACAGCGCGGAAAAGCAGTACTTC.

This clone has just a few counts. This chain uses TRBV5-1 with TRBJ2-1; D is ambiguous. CDR1 and CDR2 (germline): SGHRS, YFSETQ. V lost 0 bases and J lost 0, with 7 bases in between. The CDR3 loop spans 15 amino acids. The CDR3 DNA follows: TGCGCCAGCAGCTTGGCCTCCAGCTCCTACAATGAGCAGTTCTTC. Translation gives CASSLASSSYNEQFF.

The J gene is TRBJ2-1, the V gene TRBV5-4, with unresolved D. The V gene's germline CDR1 is SGHNT and CDR2 YYREEE (reference sequence). Trimming left V 1 base short and J 7 bases short, with 12 bases between. The CDR3 spans 14 residues. The CDR3 reads CASSLSWIGNEQFF. The CDR3 DNA reads TGTGCCAGCAGCTTGTCTTGGATCGGGAATGAGCAGTTCTTC.

This chain links TRBV7-9 with TRBJ2-1, with D tentatively TRBD1 (6 bases). The CDR3 contains 14 residues. Trimming took 1 base from V and 5 from J, leaving 9 bases between them. The germline CDR1 and CDR2 sequences are SEHNR and FQNEAQ (reference sequence). CDR3 residues: CASSLDRVDNEQFF. Here the CDR3 DNA reads TGTGCCAGCAGCTTAGACAGGGTCGACAATGAGCAGTTCTTC.

The chain carries TRBV2 and TRBJ2-6; 7 positions agree with TRBD1. The V and J ends lost 3 bases and 2 bases, in that order; junction bases with no gene match: 1. Germline CDR1 is SNHLY and CDR2 is FYNNEI. CDR3 length equals 15 residues. The CDR3 DNA is TGTGCCAGCAGTGATCAGGGGGCTGGGGCCAACGTCCTGACTTTC. Its protein is CASSDQGAGANVLTF.

CDR3 amino acids: CASSPSGGNNEQFF. The CDR3 nucleotides read TGTGCCAGCAGCCCCTCCGGGGGGAACAATGAGCAGTTCTTC. V is TRBV5-4 and J is TRBJ2-1; 7 bases align to TRBD2. With V trimmed by 4 bases and J by 5 bases, 6 bases remained unmatched. The CDR3 loop spans 14 amino acids. In germline, CDR1 is SGHNT, CDR2 YYREEE (reference sequence).

The chain carries TRBV2 and TRBJ2-3; 9 bases are shared with TRBD2. The trim removed 6 bases at V and 1 base at J, leaving 14 bases unmatched. CDR1 SNHLY and CDR2 FYNNEI come from the germline V gene. CDR3 length equals 18 residues. The CDR3 region has the DNA TGTGCCAGCAGCCCCTCGGTGAAGCGGGGGGTACGCACAGATACGCAGTATTTT. Translating gives CASSPSVKRGVRTDTQYF.

The chain employs TRBV7-2 and TRBJ2-1, with 9 bases matching TRBD2. The germline V gene encodes CDR1 SGHTA and CDR2 FQGNSA. This CDR3 region has 15 residues. The trim removed 8 bases at V and 3 bases at J, leaving 8 bases unmatched. In DNA, the CDR3 is TGTGCCAGCGGATCGACTAGCGGAATCTACAATGAGCAGTTCTTC. Translating it yields CASGSTSGIYNEQFF. Variable domain in full (rest from reference TRBV7-2 and TRBJ2-1): GAGVSQSPSNKVTEKGKDVELRCDPISGHTALYWYRQSLGQGLEFLIYFQGNSAPDKSGLPSDRFSAERTGGSVSTLTIQRTQQEDSAVYLCASGSTSGIYNEQFFGPGTRLTVL.

The rearrangement links TRBV2 to TRBJ2-5; 7 bases are a match to TRBD2. The CDR3 runs to 16 residues. With V trimmed by 3 bases and J by 4 bases, 11 bases remained unmatched. In germline, CDR1 is SNHLY, CDR2 FYNNEI. Here the CDR3 DNA reads TGTGCCAGCAGTGAGAGTCGGGGCGGGGGAATAGAGACCCAGTACTTC. As protein: CASSESRGGGIETQYF.

V is TRBV16 and J is TRBJ1-1; no definite D call. Germline CDR1 and CDR2: KGHSY and FQNENV. V dropped 1 base and J dropped 1 base, with 4 bases sitting between them. This CDR3 contains 13 residues. The chain's CDR3 is CASSQLRNTEAFF. The CDR3 bases are TGTGCCAGCAGCCAATTGAGGAACACTGAAGCTTTCTTT.

This clone was detected ten times or more. This sequence joins TRBV5-3 and TRBJ2-1; 10 bases map to TRBD1. TRBV5-3 is identified as an open reading frame with a role that is uncertain. The CDR3 is 16 residues long. Trimming at V came to 5 bases and at J to 5 bases, leaving 10 bases not matched to a gene. This chain's CDR3 is CARSPPGQGHHNEQFF. DNA of the CDR3: TGTGCCAGAAGTCCTCCGGGACAGGGGCACCACAATGAGCAGTTCTTC.

This chain links TRBV6-5 with TRBJ1-2; 8 bases align to TRBD1. J lost 8 bases, V lost 0 bases, and 11 bases had no gene match. Per germline, CDR1 MNHEY and CDR2 SVGAGI. The length of the CDR3 is 16 residues. In DNA, the CDR3 is TGTGCCAGCAGTTACTCAACAGGGGGGAAACTAACGGGCTACACCTTC. Translation: CASSYSTGGKLTGYTF.

The chain joins TRBV29-1 to TRBJ1-1; weak D call: TRBD1 (6 bases). Between the trimmed V and J ends, which lost 7 bases and 3 bases, there was a span of 12 bases. Germline-derived CDR1 and CDR2 are SQVTM and ANQGSEA. This CDR3 spans 12 amino acids. CDR3 DNA sequence: TGCAGCGCCGCGGGGGCGGACACTGAAGCTTTCTTT. As protein: CSAAGADTEAFF. The variable domain in full, with the rest retrieved from reference TRBV29-1 and TRBJ1-1, is SAVISQKPSRDICQRGTSLTIQCQVDSQVTMMFWYRQQPGQSLTLIATANQGSEATYESGFVIDKFPISRPNLTFSTLTVSNMSPEDSSIYLCSAAGADTEAFFGQGTRLTVV.

V and J are TRBV9 and TRBJ2-1, with 10 bases that match TRBD2. This CDR3 is built from 16 residues. V shed 3 bases, J shed 0 bases, and the junction held 3 bases outside the gene matches. From germline, CDR1 is SGDLS and CDR2 YYNGEE. The DNA of the CDR3 is TGTGCCAGCAGCGCGGGACTAGCGAGCTCCTACAATGAGCAGTTCTTC. As protein: CASSAGLASSYNEQFF.

This clone occurred a few times. This chain connects TRBV27 to TRBJ2-3; unclear D gene. Trimming removed 0 bases from V and 2 bases from J, with 3 bases in between. Germline assignment: CDR1 MNHEY and CDR2 SMNVEV (reference sequence). The CDR3 sequence is 13 residues long. The CDR3 region has the DNA TGTGCCAGCAGTTTATCCTACACAGATACGCAGTATTTT. Its translation is CASSLSYTDTQYF.

This sequence joins TRBV27 and TRBJ2-7, with 7 bases that match TRBD1. CDR1 is MNHEY, CDR2 SMNVEV, per germline (reference sequence). V dropped 0 bases and J dropped 2; count of bases not matched to a gene: 1. This CDR3 has 14 amino acids. In DNA, the CDR3 is TGTGCCAGCAGTTTATCGCAGGGGGCCTACGAGCAGTACTTC. It is translated as CASSLSQGAYEQYF.

The sample holds a few counts of this clone. The chain links TRBV19 to TRBJ2-3, with D possibly matching TRBD2 (5 bases). The CDR3 is 19 residues long. Germline CDR1 is LNHDA and CDR2 is SQIVND (reference sequence). V lost 3 bases, J lost 0 bases, and 22 bases lay in between. For the CDR3, the DNA is TGTGCCAGTAGTATTTCCCGGGGAACGGGGATCCCTAGCACAGATACGCAGTATTTT. Translating gives CASSISRGTGIPSTDTQYF.

This clone was seen more than once but under ten times. The genes are TRBV19 and TRBJ1-5, with D possibly being TRBD1 (5 bases). This CDR3 contains 13 residues. V was cut by 6 bases and J by 5 bases, with 11 bases left in between. The germline gives CDR1 LNHDA, CDR2 SQIVND (reference sequence). CDR3 sequence reads: CASSAREDQPQHF. CDR3 coding DNA: TGTGCCAGTAGCGCCAGGGAAGATCAGCCCCAGCATTTT.

The chain recombines TRBV5-1 with TRBJ2-3; 14 positions match TRBD2. V shed 4 bases, J shed 7 bases, and the junction held 8 bases outside the gene matches. This CDR3 comprises 16 residues. Germline loops: CDR1 SGHRS, CDR2 YFSETQ. CDR3 residues: CASSTGTSGGPYTQYF. The CDR3, as DNA: TGCGCCAGCAGCACCGGGACTAGCGGGGGCCCATATACGCAGTATTTT.

CDR3 DNA sequence: TGTGCCAGCTCACCGGGAGAGAATGAAAAACTGTTTTTT. This sequence encodes CASSPGENEKLFF. The chain carries TRBV18 and TRBJ1-4; D is unclear. CDR3 length equals 13 residues. CDR1 and CDR2 (germline): KGHSH, LQKENI. V shed 3 bases and J shed 5 bases, with 7 bases lying between them.

V gene TRBV7-6 combines with J gene TRBJ1-5; no reliable D call. This CDR3 is 16 amino acids long. Trimming left V 0 bases short and J 0 bases short, with 9 bases between. CDR1 SGHVS and CDR2 FNYEAQ come from the germline V gene. Written as DNA, the CDR3 is TGTGCCAGCAGCTTAGCCCCCACTTATAGCAATCAGCCCCAGCATTTT. Protein product: CASSLAPTYSNQPQHF.

V and J are TRBV28 and TRBJ1-2, with a possible D match to TRBD1 (6 bases). V dropped 3 bases and J dropped 4 bases, with 24 bases sitting between them. The CDR3 loop spans 18 amino acids. Looked up from germline, CDR1 is MDHEN and CDR2 is SYDVKM. The chain's CDR3 is CASSFPQGTSGSGYGYTF. The DNA of the CDR3 is TGTGCCAGCAGTTTTCCACAGGGAACTAGCGGTTCCGGCTATGGCTACACCTTC.